This passage covers 9 T cell receptor beta chains from one sample sequenced in a study of T cells in Graves' hyperthyroidism and ophthalmopathy. The TCR beta CDR3 regions underwent amplification using RNA transcripts as the source. TCR CDR3 regions were first amplified by RT-PCR with HTBI primers. TCRdb called the multiplex PCR reads again in MiXCR, with one record for every CDR3 protein. The sample yields hundreds of thousands of distinct CDR3 sequences, about 14% seen once. Sequenced material: blood. The receptors shown here come from a woman between 45 and 60 years old with Graves' ophthalmopathy.

This clonotype has ten or more counts. The chain is built from TRBV20-1 and TRBJ1-5, with TRBD1 as a possible D gene (6 bases). Trimming shortened V by 5 bases and J by 3 bases, and 14 bases separated the two germline ends. This CDR3 has 14 residues. Germline V CDR1 and CDR2: DFQATT, SNEGSKA (reference sequence). The CDR3 reads CSAGRGGPNQPQHF. CDR3 coding DNA: TGCAGTGCTGGTCGAGGGGGACCCAATCAGCCCCAGCATTTT.

The CDR3 loop reads CALRAGNTGELFF. In DNA form, the CDR3 reads TGTGCCTTAAGAGCGGGAAACACCGGGGAGCTGTTTTTT. The rearrangement joins TRBV10-3 to TRBJ2-2; 7 bases are a match to TRBD2. After removal of 11 bases from V and 2 bases from J, the junction contained 5 bases not matched to a gene. CDR1 and CDR2 from the germline V gene are ENHRY and SYGVKD. CDR3 length: 13 amino acids.

This clonotype was found many times. The J gene is TRBJ1-1, the V gene TRBV9; D remains unclear. The V gene's germline CDR1 is SGDLS and CDR2 YYNGEE. V was clipped by 1 base and J by 1 base, with 8 bases between them. This CDR3 comprises 14 residues. The CDR3 bases are TGTGCCAGCAGCGTATCGAACAGGAACACTGAAGCTTTCTTT. This codes for CASSVSNRNTEAFF.

Many counts were recorded for this clonotype. The rearrangement links TRBV7-6 to TRBJ2-1, with 11 bases aligning to TRBD2. Losses at the gene ends were 4 bases for V and 5 bases for J; bases not matched to a gene: 4. The length of the CDR3 is 15 residues. CDR1 SGHVS and CDR2 FNYEAQ come from the germline V gene. CDR3 sequence (DNA): TGTGCCAGCAGCTCCGAGGGACTAGCGGACAATGAGCAGTTCTTC. Protein product: CASSSEGLADNEQFF.

Ten or more counts support this clonotype. The chain joins TRBV15 to TRBJ2-7, with 7 bases that match TRBD2. The ends lost 0 bases at V and 4 bases at J; junction bases unmatched: 9. Germline-derived CDR1 and CDR2 are LNHNV and YYDKDF (reference sequence). There are 16 residues in the CDR3. The CDR3 DNA reads TGTGCCACCAGCAGAGATCGGTCGCGGGAGTTTTACGAGCAGTACTTC. Translating gives CATSRDRSREFYEQYF.

This clonotype was observed a handful of times. The junction departs from the called germline gene at one end, perhaps through a read error. The chain combines TRBV10-3 with TRBJ1-5, with 8 bases matching TRBD1. The germline CDR1 and CDR2 sequences are ENHRY and SYGVKD. This CDR3 is built from 14 residues. The CDR3 DNA sequence: TGTGCCATCAGCGCCGGGACAGGCAACCAGCCCCAGCATTTT. Its translation is CAISAGTGNQPQHF.

The rearrangement joins TRBV6-2 or TRBV6-3 to TRBJ2-3; possibly TRBD2 for D (6 bases). This CDR3 contains 17 residues. Trimming pared 5 bases from V and 2 bases from J, leaving 20 bases between. Germline CDR1 reads MNHEY; CDR2 reads SVGEGT. Written as DNA, the CDR3 is TGTGCCAGCAGTCATGTAAATCCGGGACTCAACACAGATACGCAGTATTTT. Translated: CASSHVNPGLNTDTQYF.

This clonotype was counted many times. The chain is built from TRBV27 and TRBJ2-2; 11 bases fit TRBD2. CDR3 length: 17 residues. The V and J ends lost 6 bases and 1 base, in that order; junction bases with no gene match: 7. Germline V gives CDR1 MNHEY, CDR2 SMNVEV (reference sequence). The CDR3 nucleotides read TGTGCCAGCAGAACCAAGGGACTAGCGGTGAACACCGGGGAGCTGTTTTTT. Protein: CASRTKGLAVNTGELFF.

Many counts were recorded for this clonotype. The V gene is TRBV7-2, the J gene TRBJ2-5; perhaps D is TRBD1 or TRBD2 (5 bases each). CDR1 and CDR2 from the germline V gene are SGHTA and FQGNSA. With 3 bases removed from V and 2 bases from J, the gap between germline ends came to 10 bases. The CDR3 consists of 14 residues. Written as DNA, the CDR3 is TGTGCCAGCAGCTTGTGGGACCGACAAGAGACCCAGTACTTC. Amino acid sequence: CASSLWDRQETQYF.